This entry concerns a single T cell receptor (beta chain). The antigen is unknown. Generated by immunoSEQ multiplex PCR, the TCRdb table keeps only in-frame clones and is missing some. The table has 150,000 to 200,000 clones, 85% to 95% seen once; the top ten hold around 0.067%. This sample is drawn from a study of shared clonotypes between healthy human individuals. Study observations and caveats: Sharing of clonotypes among donors was expected to vary with sequencing depth.

Trimming removed 0 bases from V and 13 bases from J; junction bases left unmatched: 7. Germline values: CDR1 SEHNR, CDR2 FQNEAQ (reference sequence). The CDR3 extends over 13 amino acids. This chain links TRBV7-9 with TRBJ2-5; 8 bases are shared with TRBD1. Sequencing input: naive CD4+ T cells sorted from blood. Subset reported: CD45RA+ positively selected. This clonotype was sampled from a woman aged 25 to 39 in good health. The CDR3 nucleotides are TGTGCCAGCAGCTTAGCGTCCGGGACAGGTTGGTACTTC. It is translated as CASSLASGTGWYF.